This T cell receptor (beta chain) appears in the sequencing data of a study of blood T cell repertoires in COVID-19. Some clones are missing from TCRdb's copy, which holds only in-frame ones; the method was immunoSEQ multiplex PCR. Among around 100,000 clones listed, 81% were seen once. Trimming shortened V by 4 bases and J by 5 bases, and 16 bases separated the two germline ends. This CDR3 comprises 15 residues. CDR1 is KGHSH and CDR2 is LQKENI in the germline V gene. This TCR was sampled from a man aged 80 or over with COVID-19, enrolled during active disease. This chain uses TRBV18 with TRBJ2-3, with D possibly matching TRBD1 (5 bases). The sequenced material came from peripheral blood. CDR3 protein: CASSRSQGFGDTQYF. The CDR3 nucleotides read TGTGCCAGCTCACGTTCTCAGGGATTTGGAGATACGCAGTATTTT.